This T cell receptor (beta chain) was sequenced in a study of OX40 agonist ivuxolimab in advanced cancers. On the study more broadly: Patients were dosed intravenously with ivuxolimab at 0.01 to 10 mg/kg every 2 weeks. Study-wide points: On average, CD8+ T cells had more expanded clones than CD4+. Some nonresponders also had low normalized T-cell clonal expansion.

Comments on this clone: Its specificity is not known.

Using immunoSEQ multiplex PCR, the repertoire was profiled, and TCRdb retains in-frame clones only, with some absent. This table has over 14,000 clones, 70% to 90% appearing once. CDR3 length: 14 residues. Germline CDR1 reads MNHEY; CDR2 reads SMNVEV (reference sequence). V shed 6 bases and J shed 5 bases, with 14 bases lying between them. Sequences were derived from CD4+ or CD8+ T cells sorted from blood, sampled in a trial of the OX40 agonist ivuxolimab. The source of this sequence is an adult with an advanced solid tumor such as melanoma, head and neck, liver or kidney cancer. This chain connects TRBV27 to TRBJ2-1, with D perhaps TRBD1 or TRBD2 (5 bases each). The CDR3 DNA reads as TGTGCCAGCAGCTGGGGACCGACCGACAATGAGCAGTTCTTC. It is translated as CASSWGPTDNEQFF.